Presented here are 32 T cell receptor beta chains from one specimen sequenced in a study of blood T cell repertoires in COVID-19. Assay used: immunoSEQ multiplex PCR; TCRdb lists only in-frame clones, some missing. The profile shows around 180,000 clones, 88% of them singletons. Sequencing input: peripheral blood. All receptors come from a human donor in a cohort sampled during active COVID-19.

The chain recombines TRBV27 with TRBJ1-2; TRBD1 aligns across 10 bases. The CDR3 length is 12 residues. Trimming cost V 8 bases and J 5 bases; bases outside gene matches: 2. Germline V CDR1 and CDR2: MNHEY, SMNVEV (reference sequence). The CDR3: CASGTGVYGYTF. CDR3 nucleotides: TGTGCCAGCGGGACAGGGGTTTATGGCTACACCTTC.

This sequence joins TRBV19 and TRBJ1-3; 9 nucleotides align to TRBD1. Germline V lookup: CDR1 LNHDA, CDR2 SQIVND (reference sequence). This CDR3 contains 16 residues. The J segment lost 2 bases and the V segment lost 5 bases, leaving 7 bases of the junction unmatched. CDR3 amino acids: CASSPGQGRTGNTIYF. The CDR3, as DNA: TGTGCCAGTAGTCCGGGACAGGGAAGAACTGGAAACACCATATATTTT.

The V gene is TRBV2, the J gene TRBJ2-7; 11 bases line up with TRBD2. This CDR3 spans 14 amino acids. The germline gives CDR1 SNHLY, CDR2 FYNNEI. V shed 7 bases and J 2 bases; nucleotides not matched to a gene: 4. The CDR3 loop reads CASKLAGGTYEQYF. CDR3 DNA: TGTGCCAGCAAGTTAGCGGGAGGGACCTACGAGCAGTACTTC. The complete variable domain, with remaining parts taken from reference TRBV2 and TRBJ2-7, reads EPEVTQTPSHQVTQMGQEVILRCVPISNHLYFYWYRQILGQKVEFLVSFYNNEISEKSEIFDDQFSVERPDGSNFTLKIRSTKLEDSAMYFCASKLAGGTYEQYFGPGTRLTVT.

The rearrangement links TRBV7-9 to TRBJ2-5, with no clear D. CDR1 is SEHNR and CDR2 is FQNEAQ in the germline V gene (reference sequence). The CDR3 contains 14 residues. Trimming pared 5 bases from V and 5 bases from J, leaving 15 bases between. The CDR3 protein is CASSPPAGPETQYF. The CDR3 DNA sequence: TGTGCCAGCAGCCCGCCGGCAGGTCCGGAGACCCAGTACTTC.

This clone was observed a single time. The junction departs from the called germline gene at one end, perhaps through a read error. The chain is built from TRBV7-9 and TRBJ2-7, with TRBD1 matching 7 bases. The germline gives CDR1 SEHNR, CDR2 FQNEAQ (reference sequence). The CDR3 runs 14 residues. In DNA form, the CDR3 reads TGTGCCAGCAGGCATGGCTATTCCGGGACAGAGCTCCTCTTC. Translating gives CASRHGYSGTELLF.

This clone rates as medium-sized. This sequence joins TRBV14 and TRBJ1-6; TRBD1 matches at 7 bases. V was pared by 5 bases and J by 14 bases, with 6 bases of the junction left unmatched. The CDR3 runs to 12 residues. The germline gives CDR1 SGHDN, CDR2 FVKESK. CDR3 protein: CASSGQEFTLHF. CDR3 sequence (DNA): TGTGCCAGCAGCGGACAGGAGTTTACCCTCCACTTT.

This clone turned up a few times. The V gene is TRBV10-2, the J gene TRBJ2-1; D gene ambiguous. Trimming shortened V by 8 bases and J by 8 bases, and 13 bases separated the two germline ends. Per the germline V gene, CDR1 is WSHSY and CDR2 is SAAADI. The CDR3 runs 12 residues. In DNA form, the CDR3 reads TGCGCCAGCGGAGAGGCCAGCGATGAGCAGTTCTTC. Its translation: CASGEASDEQFF.

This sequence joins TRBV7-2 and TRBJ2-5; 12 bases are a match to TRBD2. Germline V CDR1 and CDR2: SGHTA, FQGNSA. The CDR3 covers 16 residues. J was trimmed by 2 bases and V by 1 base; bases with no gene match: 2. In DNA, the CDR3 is TGTGCCAGCAGCTTAGGTCTAGCGGGAGGGCAAGAGACCCAGTACTTC. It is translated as CASSLGLAGGQETQYF.

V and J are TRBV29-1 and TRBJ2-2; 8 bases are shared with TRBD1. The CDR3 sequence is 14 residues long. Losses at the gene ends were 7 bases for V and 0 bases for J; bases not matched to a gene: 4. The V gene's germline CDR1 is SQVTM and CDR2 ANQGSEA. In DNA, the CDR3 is TGCAGCGCCCTGACAGGGGCGAACACCGGGGAGCTGTTTTTT. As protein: CSALTGANTGELFF.

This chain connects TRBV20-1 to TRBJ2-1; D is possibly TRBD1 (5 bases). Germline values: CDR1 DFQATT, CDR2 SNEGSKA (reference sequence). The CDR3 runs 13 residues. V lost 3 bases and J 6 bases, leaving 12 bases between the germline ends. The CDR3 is CSASRGRVNEQFF. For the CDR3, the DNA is TGCAGTGCTAGTAGGGGCAGGGTCAATGAGCAGTTCTTC.

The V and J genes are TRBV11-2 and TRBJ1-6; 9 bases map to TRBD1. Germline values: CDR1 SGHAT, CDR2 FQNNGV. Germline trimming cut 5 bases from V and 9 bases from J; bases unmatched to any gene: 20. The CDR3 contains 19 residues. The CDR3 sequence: CASSPGTGLTERGISPLHF. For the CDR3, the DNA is TGTGCCAGCAGCCCCGGGACAGGGTTAACCGAACGGGGTATTTCACCCCTCCACTTT.

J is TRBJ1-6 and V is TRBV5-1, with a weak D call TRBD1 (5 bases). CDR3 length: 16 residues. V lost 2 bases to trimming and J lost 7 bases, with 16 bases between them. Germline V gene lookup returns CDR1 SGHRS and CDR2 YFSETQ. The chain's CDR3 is CASSLGGTNGNSPLHF. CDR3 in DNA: TGCGCCAGCAGCTTAGGAGGGACGAATGGGAATTCACCCCTCCACTTT. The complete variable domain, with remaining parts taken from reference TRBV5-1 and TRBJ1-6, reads KAGVTQTPRYLIKTRGQQVTLSCSPISGHRSVSWYQQTPGQGLQFLFEYFSETQRNKGNFPGRFSGRQFSNSRSEMNVSTLELGDSALYLCASSLGGTNGNSPLHFGNGTRLTVT.

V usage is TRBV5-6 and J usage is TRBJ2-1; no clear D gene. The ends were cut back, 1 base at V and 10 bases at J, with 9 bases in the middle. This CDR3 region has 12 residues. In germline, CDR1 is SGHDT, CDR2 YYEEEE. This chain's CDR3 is CASSLLIGEQFF. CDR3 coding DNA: TGTGCCAGCAGCTTGTTAATCGGGGAGCAGTTCTTC.

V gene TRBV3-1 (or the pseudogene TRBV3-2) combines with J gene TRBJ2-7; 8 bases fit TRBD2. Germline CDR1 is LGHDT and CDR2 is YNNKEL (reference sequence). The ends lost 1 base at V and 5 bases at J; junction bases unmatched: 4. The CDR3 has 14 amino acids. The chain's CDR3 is CASSQAISGNEQYF. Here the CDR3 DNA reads TGTGCCAGCAGCCAAGCGATTAGCGGGAACGAGCAGTACTTC.

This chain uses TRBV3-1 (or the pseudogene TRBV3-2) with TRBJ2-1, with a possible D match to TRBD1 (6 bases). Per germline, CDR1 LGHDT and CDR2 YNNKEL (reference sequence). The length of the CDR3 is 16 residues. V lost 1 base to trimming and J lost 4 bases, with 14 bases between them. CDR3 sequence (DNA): TGTGCCAGCAGCCAAGGATTGCAGGGGAAGTACAATGAGCAGTTCTTC. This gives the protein CASSQGLQGKYNEQFF.

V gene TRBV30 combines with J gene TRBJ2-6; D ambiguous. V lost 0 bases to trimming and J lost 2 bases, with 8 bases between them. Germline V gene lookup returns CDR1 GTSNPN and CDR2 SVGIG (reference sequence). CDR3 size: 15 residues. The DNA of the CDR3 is TGTGCCTGGAGTGTAAGAGGCGCTGGGGCCAACGTCCTGACTTTC. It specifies CAWSVRGAGANVLTF.

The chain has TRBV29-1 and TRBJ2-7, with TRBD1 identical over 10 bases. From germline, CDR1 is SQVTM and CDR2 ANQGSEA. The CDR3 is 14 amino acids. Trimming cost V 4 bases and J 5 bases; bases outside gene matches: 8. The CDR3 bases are TGCAGCGTTGCCTTAGGGACAGGGGAAAACGAGCAGTACTTC. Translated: CSVALGTGENEQYF.

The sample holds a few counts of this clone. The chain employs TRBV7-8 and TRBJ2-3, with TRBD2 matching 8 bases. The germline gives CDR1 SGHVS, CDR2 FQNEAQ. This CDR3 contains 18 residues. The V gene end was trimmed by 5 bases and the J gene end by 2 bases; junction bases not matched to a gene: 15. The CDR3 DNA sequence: TGTGCCAGCAGCATTAGGGGCCCGCTAGCGGGTACCACAGATACGCAGTATTTT. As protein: CASSIRGPLAGTTDTQYF.

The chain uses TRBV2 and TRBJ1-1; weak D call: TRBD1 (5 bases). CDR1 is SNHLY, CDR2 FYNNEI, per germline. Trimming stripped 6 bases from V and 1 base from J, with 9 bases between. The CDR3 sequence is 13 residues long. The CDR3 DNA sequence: TGTGCCAGCAGGGGAGGGGAGAACACTGAAGCTTTCTTT. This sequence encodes CASRGGENTEAFF.

CDR3 bases: TGCGCCAGCAGCCAAGAGACAACTAACTATGGCTACACCTTC. Translating it yields CASSQETTNYGYTF. The V and J genes are TRBV4-3 and TRBJ1-2; D remains unclear. The CDR3 covers 14 residues. Germline CDR1 is LGHNA and CDR2 is YSLEER. Between the trimmed V and J ends, which lost 0 bases and 0 bases, there was a span of 5 bases.

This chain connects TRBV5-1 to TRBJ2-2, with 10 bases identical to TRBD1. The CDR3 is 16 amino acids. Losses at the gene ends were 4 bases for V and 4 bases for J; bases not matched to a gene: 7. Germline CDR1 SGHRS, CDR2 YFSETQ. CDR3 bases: TGCGCCAGCAGCGAAAGACAGGGGGCGGGCACCGGGGAGCTGTTTTTT. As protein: CASSERQGAGTGELFF.

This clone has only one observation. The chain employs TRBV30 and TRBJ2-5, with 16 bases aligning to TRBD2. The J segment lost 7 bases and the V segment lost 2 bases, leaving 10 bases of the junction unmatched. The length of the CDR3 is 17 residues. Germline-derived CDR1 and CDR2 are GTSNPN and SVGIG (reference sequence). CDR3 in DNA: TGTGCCTGGAGTCACGCGGGACTAGCGGGGGGGCCAGTGACCCAGTACTTC. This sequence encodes CAWSHAGLAGGPVTQYF.

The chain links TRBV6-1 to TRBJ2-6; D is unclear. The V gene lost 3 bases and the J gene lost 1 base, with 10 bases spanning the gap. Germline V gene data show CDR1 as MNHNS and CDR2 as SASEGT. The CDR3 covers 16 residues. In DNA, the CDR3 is TGTGCCAGCAGTGAGACTTCCCTGTCTGGGGCCAACGTCCTGACTTTC. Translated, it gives CASSETSLSGANVLTF.

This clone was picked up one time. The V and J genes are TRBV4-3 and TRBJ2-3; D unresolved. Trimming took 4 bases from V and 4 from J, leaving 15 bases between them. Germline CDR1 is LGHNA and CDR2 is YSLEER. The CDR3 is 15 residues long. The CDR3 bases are TGCGCCAGCAGCCTCCGTACAAGAAGCGCAGATACGCAGTATTTT. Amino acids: CASSLRTRSADTQYF.

CDR3 sequence reads: CASSQDRLVGGNEQFF. As DNA, the CDR3 is TGCGCCAGCAGCCAAGATCGGTTGGTGGGAGGCAATGAGCAGTTCTTC. J is TRBJ2-1 and V is TRBV4-1; tentative D call: TRBD2 (6 bases). The length of the CDR3 is 16 residues. Trimming cost V 0 bases and J 6 bases, with 15 bases left between them. CDR1 and CDR2 (germline): MGHRA, YSYEKL.

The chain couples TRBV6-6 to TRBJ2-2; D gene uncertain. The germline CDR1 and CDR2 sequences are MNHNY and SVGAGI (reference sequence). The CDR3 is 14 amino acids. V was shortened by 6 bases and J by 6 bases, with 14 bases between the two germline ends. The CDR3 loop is CASRERGLAGELFF. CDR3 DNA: TGTGCCAGCAGGGAACGAGGTCTGGCCGGGGAGCTGTTTTTT.

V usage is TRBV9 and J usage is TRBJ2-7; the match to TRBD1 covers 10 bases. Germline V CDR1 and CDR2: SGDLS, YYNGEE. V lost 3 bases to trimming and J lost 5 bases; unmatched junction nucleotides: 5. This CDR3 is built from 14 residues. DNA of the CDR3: TGTGCCAGCAGCGCGGGACAGGGGTTGAACGAGCAGTACTTC. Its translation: CASSAGQGLNEQYF.

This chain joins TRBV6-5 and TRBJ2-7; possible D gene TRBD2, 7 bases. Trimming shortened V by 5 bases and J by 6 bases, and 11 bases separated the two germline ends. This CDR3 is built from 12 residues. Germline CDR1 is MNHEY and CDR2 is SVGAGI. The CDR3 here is CASSRGGGEQYF. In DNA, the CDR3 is TGTGCCAGCAGTAGGGGGGGCGGCGAGCAGTACTTC.

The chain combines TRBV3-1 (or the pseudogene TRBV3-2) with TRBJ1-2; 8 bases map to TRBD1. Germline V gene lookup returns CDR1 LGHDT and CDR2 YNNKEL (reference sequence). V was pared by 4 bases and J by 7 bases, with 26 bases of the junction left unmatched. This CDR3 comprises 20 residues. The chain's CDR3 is CASSPRTGTYLFSGLCGYTF. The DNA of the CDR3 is TGTGCCAGCAGCCCCCGGACAGGGACCTACCTTTTCTCCGGATTATGTGGCTACACCTTC.

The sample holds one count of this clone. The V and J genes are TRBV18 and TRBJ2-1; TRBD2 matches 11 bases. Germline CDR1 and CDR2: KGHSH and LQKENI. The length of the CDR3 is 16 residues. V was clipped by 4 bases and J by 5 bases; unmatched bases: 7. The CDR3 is CASSRATSGAHNEQFF. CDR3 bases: TGTGCCAGCTCACGAGCGACTAGCGGGGCCCACAATGAGCAGTTCTTC.

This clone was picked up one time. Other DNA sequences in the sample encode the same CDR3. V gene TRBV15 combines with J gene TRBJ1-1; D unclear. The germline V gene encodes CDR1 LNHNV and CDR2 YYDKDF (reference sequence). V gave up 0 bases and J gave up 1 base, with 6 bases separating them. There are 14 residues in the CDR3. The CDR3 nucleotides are TGTGCCACCAGCAGAGACCGGGGGAACACTGAAGCTTTCTTT. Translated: CATSRDRGNTEAFF. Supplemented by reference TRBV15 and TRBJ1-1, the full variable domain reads DAMVIQNPRYQVTQFGKPVTLSCSQTLNHNVMYWYQQKSSQAPKLLFHYYDKDFNNEADTPDNFQSRRPNTSFCFLDIRSPGLGDTAMYLCATSRDRGNTEAFFGQGTRLTVV.

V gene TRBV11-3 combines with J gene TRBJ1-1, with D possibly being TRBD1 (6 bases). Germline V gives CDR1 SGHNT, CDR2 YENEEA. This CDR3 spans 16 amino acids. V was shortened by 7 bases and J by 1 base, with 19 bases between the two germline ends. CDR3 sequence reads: CASTQRLTGGNTEAFF. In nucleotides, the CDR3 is TGTGCCAGCACCCAAAGGTTGACAGGTGGGAACACTGAAGCTTTCTTT.